A single sample is the source of the 11 T cell receptor beta chains below, sequenced in a study of cytomegalovirus exposure and HLA in healthy donors. The PCR ran on 60 Vbeta and 13 Jbeta primers. TCRdb's table, derived via immunoSEQ multiplex PCR, lists solely in-frame clones and lacks some. The data contain tens of thousands of clones, around 80% of them singletons. Sequencing was performed on PBMCs. All receptors come from a man between 18 and 29 years old in good health and CMV-seronegative.

This clone was observed a single time. The chain recombines TRBV11-2 with TRBJ1-2; the D gene is possibly TRBD1 (5 bases). The CDR3 length is 14 residues. Germline CDR1 reads SGHAT; CDR2 reads FQNNGV. Trimming pared 3 bases from V and 0 bases from J, leaving 8 bases between. CDR3 nucleotides: TGTGCCAGCAGCTTGCGGGGGACTAACTATGGCTACACCTTC. Encoded protein: CASSLRGTNYGYTF.

This chain connects TRBV5-4 to TRBJ2-1; a possible D gene is TRBD1 (6 bases). Germline V gives CDR1 SGHNT, CDR2 YYREEE (reference sequence). The length of the CDR3 is 15 residues. The V gene lost 0 bases and the J gene lost 3 bases, with 10 bases spanning the gap. The chain's CDR3 is CASSLGGGLYNEQFF. Written as DNA, the CDR3 is TGTGCCAGCAGCTTGGGTGGGGGCCTCTACAATGAGCAGTTCTTC.

As to this clone: This sample includes further DNA sequences coding for the same CDR3. The rearrangement links TRBV6-5 to TRBJ1-6; 10 bases fit TRBD1. The CDR3 is 13 amino acids. With V trimmed by 11 bases and J by 8 bases, 6 bases remained unmatched. Germline CDR1 MNHEY, CDR2 SVGAGI. CDR3 coding DNA: TGTGCCGGGGGACAGGGGATAGATTCACCCCTCCACTTT. Amino acid sequence: CAGGQGIDSPLHF.

The V call is TRBV6-1, the J call TRBJ2-7; tentative D call: TRBD1 (6 bases). The CDR3 contains 11 residues. Trimming removed 7 bases from V and 6 bases from J, with 10 bases in between. The germline V gene encodes CDR1 MNHNS and CDR2 SASEGT. CDR3 residues: CASIGRGEQYF. CDR3 sequence (DNA): TGTGCCAGCATAGGCAGGGGCGAGCAGTACTTC.

V is TRBV6-5 and J is TRBJ2-3; D perhaps matches TRBD1 (6 bases). The CDR3 sequence is 14 residues long. Trimming took 4 bases from V and 3 from J, leaving 11 bases between them. CDR1 is MNHEY and CDR2 is SVGAGI in the germline V gene. The CDR3 DNA sequence: TGTGCCAGCAGTTCCGGCAGGGGAACAGATACGCAGTATTTT. Its protein product is CASSSGRGTDTQYF.

This chain's CDR3 is CSVGAASYQGTEAFF. For the CDR3, the DNA is TGCAGCGTTGGGGCTGCTAGCTACCAGGGGACTGAAGCTTTCTTT. This chain links TRBV29-1 with TRBJ1-1; D may be TRBD1 (6 bases). CDR1 SQVTM and CDR2 ANQGSEA come from the germline V gene. Trimming cost V 4 bases and J 5 bases, with 20 bases left between them. CDR3 size: 15 residues.

The chain employs TRBV9 and TRBJ1-2; possibly TRBD1 for D (5 bases). V shed 0 bases and J shed 4 bases, with 13 bases lying between them. CDR1 SGDLS and CDR2 YYNGEE come from the germline V gene. The CDR3 spans 15 residues. For the CDR3, the DNA is TGTGCCAGCAGCGTAGCTAAGGGGTTGAGCTATGGCTACACCTTC. Encoded protein: CASSVAKGLSYGYTF.

This chain links TRBV5-1 with TRBJ2-5; D unclear. Per the germline V gene, CDR1 is SGHRS and CDR2 is YFSETQ. The CDR3 has 12 amino acids. The ends were cut back, 2 bases at V and 0 bases at J, with 2 bases in the middle. DNA for the CDR3: TGCGCCAGCAGCTTCTACCAAGAGACCCAGTACTTC. It translates to CASSFYQETQYF.

The chain employs TRBV9 and TRBJ1-1; D is uncertain. The germline V gene encodes CDR1 SGDLS and CDR2 YYNGEE. The CDR3 runs to 13 residues. With 0 bases removed from V and 1 base from J, the gap between germline ends came to 4 bases. CDR3 amino acids: CASSVGANTEAFF. For the CDR3, the DNA is TGTGCCAGCAGCGTAGGGGCGAACACTGAAGCTTTCTTT.

The rearrangement joins TRBV7-3 to TRBJ1-1, with a possible D match to TRBD1 (5 bases). V shed 0 bases and J shed 3 bases, with 11 bases lying between them. This CDR3 has 15 residues. Germline V gene sequence: CDR1 SGHTA, CDR2 FQGTGA. The CDR3 nucleotides read TGTGCCAGCAGCTTAACATACAGGCTGGACACTGAAGCTTTCTTT. Translation: CASSLTYRLDTEAFF.

This chain joins TRBV6-5 and TRBJ2-7, with 7 bases identical to TRBD1. Germline CDR1 is MNHEY and CDR2 is SVGAGI. CDR3 size: 15 residues. Unmatched junction bases numbered 8, after V lost 6 bases and J lost 0 bases. CDR3 in amino acids: CASRWRGTDSYEQYF. The CDR3 bases are TGTGCCAGCAGGTGGAGAGGGACAGACTCCTACGAGCAGTACTTC.